This T cell receptor beta chain was obtained from a study of blood T cells in healthy people across ages. V lost 0 bases to trimming and J lost 3 bases; unmatched junction nucleotides: 4. Germline-derived CDR1 and CDR2 are LNHNV and YYDKDF (reference sequence). The CDR3 loop spans 15 amino acids. Samples each had at least 5 micrograms of total RNA extracted. A J-beta primer mix and a sample-barcoded 5' primer were used in a second PCR of roughly 6 to 12 cycles. Via MiXCR, TCRdb re-called the 5' RACE reads, giving one row per CDR3 protein. The data hold hundreds of thousands of distinct CDR3 sequences, with under 25% observed a single time. There are many counts of this clonotype.

The sequenced material came from blood. The origin of this receptor is a man between 65 and 79 years old in good health. This rearrangement joins TRBV15 to TRBJ2-5; TRBD1 agrees at 7 bases. CDR3 loop: CATSRDGTDEETQYF. In DNA, the CDR3 is TGTGCCACCAGCAGAGATGGGACAGATGAAGAGACCCAGTACTTC.